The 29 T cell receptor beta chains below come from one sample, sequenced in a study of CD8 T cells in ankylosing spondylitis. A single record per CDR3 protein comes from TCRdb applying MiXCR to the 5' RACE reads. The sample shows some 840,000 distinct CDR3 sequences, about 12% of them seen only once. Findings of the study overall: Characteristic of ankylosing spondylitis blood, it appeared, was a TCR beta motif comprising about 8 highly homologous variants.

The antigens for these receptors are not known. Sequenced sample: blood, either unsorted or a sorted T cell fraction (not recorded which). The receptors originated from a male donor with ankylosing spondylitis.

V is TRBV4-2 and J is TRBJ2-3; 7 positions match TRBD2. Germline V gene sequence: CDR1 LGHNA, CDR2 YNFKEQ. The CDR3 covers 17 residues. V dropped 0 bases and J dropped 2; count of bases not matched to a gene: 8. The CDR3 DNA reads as TGTGCCAGCAGCCAAGATGAAGCGGGGCAATTCACAGATACGCAGTATTTT. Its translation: CASSQDEAGQFTDTQYF.

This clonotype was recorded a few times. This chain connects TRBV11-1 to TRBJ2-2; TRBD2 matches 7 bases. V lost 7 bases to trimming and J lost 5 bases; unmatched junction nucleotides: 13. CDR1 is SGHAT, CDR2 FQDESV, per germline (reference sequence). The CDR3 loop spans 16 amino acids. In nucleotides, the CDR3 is TGTGCCAGCACCACGGCCGGCGGGAGACGGACCGGGGAGCTGTTTTTT. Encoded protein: CASTTAGGRRTGELFF.

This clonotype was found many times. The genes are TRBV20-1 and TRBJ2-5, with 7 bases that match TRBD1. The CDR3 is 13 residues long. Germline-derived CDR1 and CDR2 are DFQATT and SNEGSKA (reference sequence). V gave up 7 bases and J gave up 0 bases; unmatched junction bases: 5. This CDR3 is CSGYRGNQETQYF. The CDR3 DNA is TGCAGTGGGTACAGGGGAAACCAAGAGACCCAGTACTTC.

The CDR3 protein is CASSSRGSRGANEQFF. CDR3 DNA: TGTGCCAGCAGTTCAAGAGGCTCGCGGGGGGCCAATGAGCAGTTCTTC. The genes are TRBV11-3 and TRBJ2-1, with TRBD2 matching 8 bases. The ends lost 6 bases at V and 6 bases at J; junction bases unmatched: 13. This CDR3 has 16 amino acids. The V gene's germline CDR1 is SGHNT and CDR2 YENEEA.

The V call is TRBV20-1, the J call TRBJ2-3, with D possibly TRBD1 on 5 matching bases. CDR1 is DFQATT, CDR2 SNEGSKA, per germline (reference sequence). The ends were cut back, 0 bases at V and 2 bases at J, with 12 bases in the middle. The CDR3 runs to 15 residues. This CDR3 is CSARDLGRDTDTQYF. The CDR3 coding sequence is TGCAGTGCTAGAGATTTAGGCAGGGACACAGATACGCAGTATTTT.

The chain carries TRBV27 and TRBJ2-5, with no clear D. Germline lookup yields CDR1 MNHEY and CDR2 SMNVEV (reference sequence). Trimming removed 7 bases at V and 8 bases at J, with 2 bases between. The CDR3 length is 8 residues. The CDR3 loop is CASNTQYF. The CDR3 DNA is TGTGCCAGCAATACCCAGTACTTC.

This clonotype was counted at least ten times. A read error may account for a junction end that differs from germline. The chain's CDR3 is CASSWREVPGQGNSQYF. The CDR3, as DNA: TGTGCCAGCAGCTGGAGAGAAGTTCCGGGACAGGGTAACAGTCAGTACTTC. The chain employs TRBV5-6 and TRBJ2-4; the match to TRBD1 covers 9 bases. The CDR3 is 17 amino acids. In germline, CDR1 is SGHDT, CDR2 YYEEEE.

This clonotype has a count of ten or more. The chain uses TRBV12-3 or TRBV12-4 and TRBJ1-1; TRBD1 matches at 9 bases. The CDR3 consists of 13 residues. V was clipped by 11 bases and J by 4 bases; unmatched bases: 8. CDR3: CAGNRGPGTEAFF. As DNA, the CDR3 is TGTGCCGGGAACAGGGGGCCGGGCACTGAAGCTTTCTTT.

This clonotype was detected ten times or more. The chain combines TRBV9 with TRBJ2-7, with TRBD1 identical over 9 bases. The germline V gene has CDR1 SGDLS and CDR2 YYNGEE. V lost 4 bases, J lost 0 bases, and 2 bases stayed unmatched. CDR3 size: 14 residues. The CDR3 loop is CASSKGQGSYEQYF. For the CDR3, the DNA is TGTGCCAGCAGCAAGGGACAGGGCTCCTACGAGCAGTACTTC.

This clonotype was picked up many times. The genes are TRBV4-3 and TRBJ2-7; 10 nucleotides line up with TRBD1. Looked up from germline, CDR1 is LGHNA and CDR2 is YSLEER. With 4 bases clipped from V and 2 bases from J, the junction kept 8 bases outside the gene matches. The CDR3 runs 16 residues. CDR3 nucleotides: TGCGCCAGCAGCCGGGTTACCGGGACAGGGGCCTACGAGCAGTACTTC. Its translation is CASSRVTGTGAYEQYF.

CDR3 residues: CATSDVDSTNTGELFF. CDR3 DNA sequence: TGTGCCACCAGTGATGTGGACAGCACTAACACCGGGGAGCTGTTTTTT. This chain links TRBV24-1 with TRBJ2-2; tentative D call: TRBD1 (6 bases). V lost 3 bases and J lost 2, with 12 bases in between. This CDR3 has 16 residues. CDR1 is KGHDR and CDR2 is SFDVKD in the germline V gene.

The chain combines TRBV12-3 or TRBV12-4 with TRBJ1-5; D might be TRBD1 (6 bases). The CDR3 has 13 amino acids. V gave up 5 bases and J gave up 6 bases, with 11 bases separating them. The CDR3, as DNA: TGTGCCAGCAGTGGGGACATAGCTCAGCCCCAGCATTTT. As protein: CASSGDIAQPQHF.

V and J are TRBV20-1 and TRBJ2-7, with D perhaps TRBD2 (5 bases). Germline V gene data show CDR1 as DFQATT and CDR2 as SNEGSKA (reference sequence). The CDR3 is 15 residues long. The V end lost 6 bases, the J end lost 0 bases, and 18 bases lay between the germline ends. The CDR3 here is CSATWSSGPSYEQYF. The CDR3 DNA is TGCAGTGCAACTTGGAGCAGCGGCCCCTCCTACGAGCAGTACTTC.

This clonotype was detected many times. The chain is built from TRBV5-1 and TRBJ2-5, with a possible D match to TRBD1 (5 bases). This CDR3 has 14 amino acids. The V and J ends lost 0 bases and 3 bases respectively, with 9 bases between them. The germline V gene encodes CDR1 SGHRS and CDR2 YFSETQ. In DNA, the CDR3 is TGCGCCAGCAGCTTGGAGGGCAGGGAAGAGACCCAGTACTTC. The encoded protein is CASSLEGREETQYF.

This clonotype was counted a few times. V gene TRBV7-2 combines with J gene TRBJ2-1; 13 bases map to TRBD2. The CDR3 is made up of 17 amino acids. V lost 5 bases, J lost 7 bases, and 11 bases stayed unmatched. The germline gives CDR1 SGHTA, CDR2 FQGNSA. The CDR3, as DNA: TGTGCCAGCAGCAAAACTAGCGGGAGGGCCGCCTCAAATGAGCAGTTCTTC. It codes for CASSKTSGRAASNEQFF.

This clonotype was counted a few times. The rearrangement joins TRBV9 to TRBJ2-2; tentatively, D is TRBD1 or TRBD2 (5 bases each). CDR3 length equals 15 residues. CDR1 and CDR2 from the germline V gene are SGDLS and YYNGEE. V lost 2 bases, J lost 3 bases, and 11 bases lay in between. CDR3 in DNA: TGTGCCAGCAGCGTCAGAGGGGAAGACACCGGGGAGCTGTTTTTT. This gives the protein CASSVRGEDTGELFF.

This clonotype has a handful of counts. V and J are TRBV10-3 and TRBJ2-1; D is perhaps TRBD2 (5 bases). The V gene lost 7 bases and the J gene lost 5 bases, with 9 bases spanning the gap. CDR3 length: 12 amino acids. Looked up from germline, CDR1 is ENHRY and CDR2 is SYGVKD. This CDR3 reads CAIKRLNNEQFF. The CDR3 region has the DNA TGTGCCATCAAACGACTAAACAATGAGCAGTTCTTC.

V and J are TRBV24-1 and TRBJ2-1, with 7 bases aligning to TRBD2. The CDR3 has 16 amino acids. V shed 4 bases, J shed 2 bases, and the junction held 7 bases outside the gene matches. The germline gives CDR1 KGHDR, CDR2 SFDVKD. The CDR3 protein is CATSDPRGEAYNEQFF. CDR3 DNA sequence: TGTGCCACCAGTGACCCACGGGGGGAGGCCTACAATGAGCAGTTCTTC.

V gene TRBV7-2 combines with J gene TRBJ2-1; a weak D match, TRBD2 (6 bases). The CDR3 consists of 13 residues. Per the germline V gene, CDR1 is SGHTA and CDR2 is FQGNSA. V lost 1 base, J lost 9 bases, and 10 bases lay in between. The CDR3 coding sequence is TGTGCCAGCAGCTTAGGGGCAGCGGGTGAGCAGTTCTTC. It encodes CASSLGAAGEQFF.

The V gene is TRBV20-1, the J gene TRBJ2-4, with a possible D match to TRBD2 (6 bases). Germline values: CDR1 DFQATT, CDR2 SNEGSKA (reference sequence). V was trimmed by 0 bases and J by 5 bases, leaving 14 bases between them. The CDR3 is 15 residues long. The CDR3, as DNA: TGCAGTGCTAGAGATCGGAGGGTCGGTGAAAACATTCAGTACTTC. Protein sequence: CSARDRRVGENIQYF.

This chain's CDR3 is CASSLVEGADTQYF. CDR3 nucleotides: TGCGCCAGCAGCTTGGTCGAAGGGGCAGATACGCAGTATTTT. The chain carries TRBV5-1 and TRBJ2-3, with a weak D call TRBD1 (5 bases). Germline assignment: CDR1 SGHRS and CDR2 YFSETQ. The V gene lost 0 bases and the J gene lost 4 bases, with 9 bases spanning the gap. The CDR3 consists of 14 residues.

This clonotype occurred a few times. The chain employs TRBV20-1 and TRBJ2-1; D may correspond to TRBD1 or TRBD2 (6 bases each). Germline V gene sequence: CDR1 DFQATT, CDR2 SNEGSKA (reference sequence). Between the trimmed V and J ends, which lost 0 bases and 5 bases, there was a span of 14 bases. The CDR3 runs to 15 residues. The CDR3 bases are TGCAGTGCTAGAGATTCAGGGGAGGTAAACAATGAGCAGTTCTTC. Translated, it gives CSARDSGEVNNEQFF.

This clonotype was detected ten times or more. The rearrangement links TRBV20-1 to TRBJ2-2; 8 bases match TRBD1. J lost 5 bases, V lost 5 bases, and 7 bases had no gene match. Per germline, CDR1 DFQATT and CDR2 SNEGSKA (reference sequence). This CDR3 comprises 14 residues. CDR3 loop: CSAGETGATGELFF. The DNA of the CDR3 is TGCAGTGCTGGCGAGACAGGGGCGACCGGGGAGCTGTTTTTT.

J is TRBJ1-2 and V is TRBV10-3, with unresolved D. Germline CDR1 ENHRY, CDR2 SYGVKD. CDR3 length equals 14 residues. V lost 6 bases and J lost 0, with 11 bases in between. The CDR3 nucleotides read TGTGCCATCAGCAACAGCGTACCTAACTATGGCTACACCTTC. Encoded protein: CAISNSVPNYGYTF.

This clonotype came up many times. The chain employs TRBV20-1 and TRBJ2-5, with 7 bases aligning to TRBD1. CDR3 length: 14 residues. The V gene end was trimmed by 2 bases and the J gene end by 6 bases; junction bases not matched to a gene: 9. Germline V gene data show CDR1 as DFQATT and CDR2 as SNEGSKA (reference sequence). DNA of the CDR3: TGCAGTGCTAGACTAGTACAGGGGCCTAAGACCCAGTACTTC. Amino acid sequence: CSARLVQGPKTQYF.

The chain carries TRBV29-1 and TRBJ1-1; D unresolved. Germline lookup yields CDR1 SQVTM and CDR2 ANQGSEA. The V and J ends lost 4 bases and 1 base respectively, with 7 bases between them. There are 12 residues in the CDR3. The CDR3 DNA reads TGCAGCGTTGTACGGTCGAACACTGAAGCTTTCTTT. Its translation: CSVVRSNTEAFF. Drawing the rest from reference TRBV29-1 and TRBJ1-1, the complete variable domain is SAVISQKPSRDICQRGTSLTIQCQVDSQVTMMFWYRQQPGQSLTLIATANQGSEATYESGFVIDKFPISRPNLTFSTLTVSNMSPEDSSIYLCSVVRSNTEAFFGQGTRLTVV.

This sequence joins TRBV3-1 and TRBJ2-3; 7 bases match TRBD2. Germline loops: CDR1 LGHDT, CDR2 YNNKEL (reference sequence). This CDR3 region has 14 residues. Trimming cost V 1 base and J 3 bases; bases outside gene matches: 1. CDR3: CASSQGDYTDTQYF. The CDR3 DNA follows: TGTGCCAGCAGCCAAGGGGACTATACAGATACGCAGTATTTT.

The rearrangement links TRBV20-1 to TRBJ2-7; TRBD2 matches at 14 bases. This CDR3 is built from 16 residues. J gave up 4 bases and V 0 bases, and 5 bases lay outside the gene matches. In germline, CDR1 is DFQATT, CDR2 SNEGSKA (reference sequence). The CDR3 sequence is CSARETGTSGRYEQYF. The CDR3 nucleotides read TGCAGTGCTAGAGAGACCGGGACTAGCGGGAGATACGAGCAGTACTTC.

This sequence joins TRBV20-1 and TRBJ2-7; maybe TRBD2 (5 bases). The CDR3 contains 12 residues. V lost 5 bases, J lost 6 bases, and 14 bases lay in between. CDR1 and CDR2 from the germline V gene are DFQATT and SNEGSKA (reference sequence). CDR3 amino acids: CSALSRTVEQYF. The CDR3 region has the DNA TGCAGTGCTCTCTCCCGGACTGTCGAGCAGTACTTC.